Detailed here is one T cell receptor beta chain. What it binds is not known. Per-sample yields of isolated PBMCs were at least 6.5 million. The data are from a study of blood T cells in healthy people across ages. Study-level information: About one barcoded TCR beta cDNA was captured per two T cells. Study findings and constraints: With naive T cell percentage, TCR beta diversity showed a strong correlation.

The CDR3 sequence is 16 residues long. From germline, CDR1 is SGHNT and CDR2 YENEEA. J lost 2 bases, V lost 5 bases, and 9 bases had no gene match. PCR was performed a second time for about 7 to 11 cycles using a sample-barcoded 5' primer and a J-beta primer mix. Each cDNA molecule was tagged by a template-switch adaptor that had 12 random nucleotides. TCRdb redid the calling of the 5' RACE reads with MiXCR, one entry per CDR3 protein. In the table there are some 370,000 distinct CDR3 sequences, about 49% of which are singletons. The chain carries TRBV11-3 and TRBJ2-5; 9 bases align to TRBD1. Sequenced sample: blood. This TCR derives from a man aged 55 to 70 in good health. The CDR3 is CASSIRTGALQETQYF. The CDR3 DNA reads as TGTGCCAGCAGCATCCGGACAGGGGCCCTTCAAGAGACCCAGTACTTC.